This TCR beta chain was observed in a study of patients with pleural tuberculosis. The germline CDR1 and CDR2 sequences are SGHAT and FQNNGV. The V end was cut by 1 base, the J end by 2 bases, with 14 bases between. The CDR3 consists of 16 residues. This clonotype came up many times. TCRdb re-derived calls from the reads in MiXCR, one entry per CDR3 protein. The table has about 29,000 distinct CDR3 sequences, under 20% seen once. The V and J genes are TRBV11-2 and TRBJ1-2, with D maybe TRBD1 (5 bases). Sequencing was performed on peripheral blood. The receptor was derived from a human donor with pleural tuberculosis. This CDR3 is CASSLGRGRKNYGYTF. CDR3 nucleotide sequence: TGTGCCAGCAGCTTAGGGCGGGGACGGAAAAACTATGGCTACACCTTC. The full variable domain, rest sourced from reference TRBV11-2 and TRBJ1-2, is EAGVAQSPRYKIIEKRQSVAFWCNPISGHATLYWYQQILGQGPKLLIQFQNNGVVDDSQLPKDRFSAERLKGVDSTLKIQPAKLEDSAVYLCASSLGRGRKNYGYTFGSGTRLTVV.